A selection of T cell receptor beta chains follows, all from one sample in a study of blood T cell repertoires in COVID-19. The table came from immunoSEQ multiplex PCR; TCRdb's copy has only in-frame clones and leaves some out. Of 200,000 to 250,000 clones in the sample, 87% were seen once. The sample was peripheral blood. These receptors all come from a man aged 40-49 years with active or convalescent COVID-19. The CDR3 runs from the conserved cysteine through the conserved F or W. The D gene is left open where the match is weak. Clone size is given for some rows only: seen once, a few or many times, or a class if the clone is expanded.

j_gene: TRBJ2-7
d_gene: -
v_gene: TRBV6-5
abundance: few
CDR3aa: CASSYGGEQYF
CDR3nt: TGTGCCAGCAGTTACGGGGGGGAGCAGTACTTC

j_gene: TRBJ1-3
d_gene: TRBD1
v_gene: TRBV5-4
abundance: -
CDR3aa: CASSTGQGARNTIYF
CDR3nt: TGTGCCAGCAGCACCGGACAGGGGGCAAGAAACACCATATATTTT

j_gene: TRBJ2-1
d_gene: TRBD1
v_gene: TRBV19
abundance: -
CDR3aa: CASTTGDRPTFFSYNEQFF
CDR3nt: TGTGCCAGTACCACGGGGGACAGGCCTACCTTTTTCTCCTACAATGAGCAGTTCTTC

j_gene: TRBJ2-1
d_gene: -
v_gene: TRBV27
abundance: once
CDR3aa: CASKISGGNEQFF
CDR3nt: TGTGCCAGCAAAATTTCCGGTGGCAATGAGCAGTTCTTC

j_gene: TRBJ1-1
d_gene: -
v_gene: TRBV7-2
abundance: -
CDR3aa: CASSVVPILNTEAFF
CDR3nt: TGTGCCAGCAGCGTAGTCCCTATCTTGAACACTGAAGCTTTCTTT

j_gene: TRBJ2-5
d_gene: -
v_gene: TRBV7-9
abundance: once
CDR3aa: CASTLPGETQYF
CDR3nt: TGTGCCAGCACCTTACCGGGGGAGACCCAGTACTTC

j_gene: TRBJ1-1
d_gene: -
v_gene: TRBV28
abundance: -
CDR3aa: CASSKIRGGAEAFF
CDR3nt: TGTGCCAGCAGCAAGATAAGGGGCGGCGCTGAAGCTTTCTTT

j_gene: TRBJ2-1
d_gene: TRBD2
v_gene: TRBV5-4
abundance: -
CDR3aa: CASSFGRTRSPVDEQFF
CDR3nt: TGTGCCAGCAGCTTTGGTAGGACTAGATCCCCTGTCGATGAGCAGTTCTTC

j_gene: TRBJ2-7
d_gene: TRBD1
v_gene: TRBV5-1
abundance: -
CDR3aa: CASSSGTGSGTYEQYF
CDR3nt: TGCGCCAGCAGCTCCGGGACAGGGAGTGGCACCTACGAGCAGTACTTC

j_gene: TRBJ1-6
d_gene: -
v_gene: TRBV11-2
abundance: -
CDR3aa: CASSLELGPFRAPLHF
CDR3nt: TGTGCCAGCAGCTTAGAACTCGGGCCATTCAGGGCACCCCTCCACTTT

j_gene: TRBJ2-7
d_gene: TRBD2
v_gene: TRBV2
abundance: few
CDR3aa: CASSEGSSGFYEQYF
CDR3nt: TGTGCCAGCAGTGAAGGGTCTAGCGGATTCTACGAGCAGTACTTC

j_gene: TRBJ2-1
d_gene: TRBD2
v_gene: TRBV7-2
abundance: -
CDR3aa: CASSRGGVAGPRDEQFF
CDR3nt: TGTGCCAGCAGCCGGGGTGGGGTAGCGGGCCCCAGAGATGAGCAGTTCTTC

j_gene: TRBJ1-1
d_gene: -
v_gene: TRBV23-1
abundance: once
CDR3aa: CASSQSDAGMNTEAFF
CDR3nt: TGCGCCAGCAGTCAATCTGATGCGGGGATGAACACTGAAGCTTTCTTT

j_gene: TRBJ1-6
d_gene: -
v_gene: TRBV19
abundance: -
CDR3aa: CASTTGGIDSPLHF
CDR3nt: TGTGCCAGTACCACTGGGGGGATTGATTCACCCCTCCACTTT

j_gene: TRBJ1-4
d_gene: -
v_gene: TRBV1
abundance: -
CDR3aa: CTSSQDTDDRVSEKLFF
CDR3nt: TGCACCAGCAGCCAAGACACCGACGACAGGGTTTCTGAAAAACTGTTTTTT

j_gene: TRBJ1-6
d_gene: TRBD1
v_gene: TRBV28
abundance: many
CDR3aa: CASRETGLTPLHF
CDR3nt: TGTGCCAGCAGAGAGACAGGGCTAACACCCCTCCACTTT

j_gene: TRBJ1-1
d_gene: -
v_gene: TRBV7-6
abundance: -
CDR3aa: CASSTPRGDTPGNTEAFF
CDR3nt: TGTGCCAGCAGCACGCCGAGAGGGGACACTCCCGGGAACACTGAAGCTTTCTTT

j_gene: TRBJ1-2
d_gene: -
v_gene: TRBV5-1
abundance: -
CDR3aa: CASSPDRRFHYGYTF
CDR3nt: TGCGCCAGCAGCCCAGACAGGAGATTCCACTATGGCTACACCTTC

j_gene: TRBJ2-2
d_gene: TRBD2
v_gene: TRBV15
abundance: few
CDR3aa: CATSRSTSGRARTGELFF
CDR3nt: TGTGCCACCAGCAGGTCGACTAGCGGGAGGGCGAGGACCGGGGAGCTGTTTTTT

j_gene: TRBJ1-5
d_gene: -
v_gene: TRBV30
abundance: -
CDR3aa: CAWSGPSGSNQPQHF
CDR3nt: TGTGCCTGGAGTGGTCCGTCCGGGAGTAATCAGCCCCAGCATTTT

j_gene: TRBJ1-1
d_gene: -
v_gene: TRBV29-1
abundance: -
CDR3aa: CSVHRDSRTEAFF
CDR3nt: TGCAGCGTTCATCGGGACTCCAGGACTGAAGCTTTCTTT

j_gene: TRBJ2-7
d_gene: TRBD2
v_gene: TRBV5-1
abundance: -
CDR3aa: CASSLVLAGGLTAEQYF
CDR3nt: TGCGCCAGCAGCTTGGTCCTAGCGGGAGGTTTAACGGCCGAGCAGTACTTC

j_gene: TRBJ2-3
d_gene: -
v_gene: TRBV28
abundance: -
CDR3aa: CASSEALWTGLGTDTQYF
CDR3nt: TGTGCCAGCAGCGAGGCCCTCTGGACGGGGTTAGGCACAGATACGCAGTATTTT

j_gene: TRBJ2-1
d_gene: -
v_gene: TRBV5-5
abundance: -
CDR3aa: CASSSPPGQNYNEQFF
CDR3nt: TGTGCCAGCAGCTCGCCACCGGGACAAAACTACAATGAGCAGTTCTTC

j_gene: TRBJ2-3
d_gene: -
v_gene: TRBV5-6
abundance: once
CDR3aa: CASQARSTDTQYF
CDR3nt: TGTGCCAGCCAAGCACGGAGCACAGATACGCAGTATTTT

j_gene: TRBJ1-4
d_gene: -
v_gene: TRBV11-2
abundance: -
CDR3aa: CASSPTTRSGAREKLFF
CDR3nt: TGTGCCAGCAGCCCCACTACCCGGAGTGGAGCGCGTGAAAAACTGTTTTTT

j_gene: TRBJ2-1
d_gene: -
v_gene: TRBV12-5
abundance: -
CDR3aa: CASGLVQAYNEQFF
CDR3nt: TGTGCTAGTGGTTTGGTACAGGCATACAATGAGCAGTTCTTC

j_gene: TRBJ2-7
d_gene: TRBD2
v_gene: TRBV3-1/TRBV3-2
abundance: -
CDR3aa: CASSRLSGRSPYEQYF
CDR3nt: TGTGCCAGCAGTCGACTTAGCGGGAGGTCCCCCTACGAGCAGTACTTC

j_gene: TRBJ2-7
d_gene: -
v_gene: TRBV28
abundance: -
CDR3aa: CASSSDSGVALIHEQYF
CDR3nt: TGTGCCAGCAGTTCCGACTCCGGCGTAGCGCTCATCCACGAGCAGTACTTC

j_gene: TRBJ2-5
d_gene: TRBD2
v_gene: TRBV28
abundance: -
CDR3aa: CASSTPPGTSGGERETQYF
CDR3nt: TGTGCCAGCAGCACACCTCCCGGGACTAGCGGGGGGGAACGAGAGACCCAGTACTTC

j_gene: TRBJ2-3
d_gene: TRBD2
v_gene: TRBV3-1/TRBV3-2
abundance: -
CDR3aa: CASRHTSGSSDTQYF
CDR3nt: TGTGCCAGCAGGCACACTAGCGGGAGTTCAGATACGCAGTATTTT

j_gene: TRBJ2-5
d_gene: TRBD2
v_gene: TRBV19
abundance: -
CDR3aa: CASSIGGTSGSETQYF
CDR3nt: TGTGCCAGTAGTATTGGTGGGACTAGCGGATCGGAGACCCAGTACTTC

j_gene: TRBJ1-6
d_gene: -
v_gene: TRBV2
abundance: -
CDR3aa: CASNQQGQNNSPLHF
CDR3nt: TGTGCCAGCAACCAACAGGGACAAAACAATTCACCCCTCCACTTT

j_gene: TRBJ1-5
d_gene: -
v_gene: TRBV18
abundance: -
CDR3aa: CASSGPLQPQHF
CDR3nt: TGTGCCAGCTCTGGGCCCCTTCAGCCCCAGCATTTT

j_gene: TRBJ1-1
d_gene: -
v_gene: TRBV5-4
abundance: -
CDR3aa: CASSSVSSHPEAFF
CDR3nt: TGTGCCAGCTCCTCGGTTTCCTCCCACCCCGAAGCTTTCTTT

j_gene: TRBJ2-1
d_gene: -
v_gene: TRBV28
abundance: -
CDR3aa: CASSSTDSPAYNEQFF
CDR3nt: TGTGCCAGCAGTTCCACGGACAGCCCTGCTTACAATGAGCAGTTCTTC

j_gene: TRBJ1-4
d_gene: -
v_gene: TRBV30
abundance: -
CDR3aa: CAWAGQSNEKLFF
CDR3nt: TGTGCCTGGGCCGGACAGAGTAATGAAAAACTGTTTTTT

j_gene: TRBJ1-2
d_gene: -
v_gene: TRBV28
abundance: -
CDR3aa: CASSGSVNYGYTF
CDR3nt: TGTGCCAGCAGTGGCTCAGTAAACTATGGCTACACCTTC

j_gene: TRBJ2-2
d_gene: -
v_gene: TRBV7-7
abundance: -
CDR3aa: CASSPRSDTGELFF
CDR3nt: TGTGCTAGCAGCCCCCGTTCGGACACCGGGGAGCTGTTTTTT

j_gene: TRBJ1-5
d_gene: TRBD1
v_gene: TRBV5-6
abundance: -
CDR3aa: CASSQNTGGPQHF
CDR3nt: TGTGCCAGCAGCCAGAATACAGGGGGGCCCCAGCATTTT